These 27 T cell receptor beta chains share one sample of origin, sequenced in a study of blood T cells in healthy people across ages. Next came a second PCR, run for 7 to 11 cycles, which used a sample-barcoded 5' primer along with a J-beta primer mix. Each CDR3 protein is one row after TCRdb ran MiXCR on the 5' RACE reads. The sample has approximately 1.5 million distinct CDR3 sequences, about 35% seen once. Sequenced: blood. The receptors originated from a woman in her twenties or thirties in good health.

The rearrangement uses TRBV20-1 and TRBJ2-2, with 7 bases that match TRBD2. This CDR3 comprises 17 residues. V lost 0 bases to trimming and J lost 7 bases; unmatched junction nucleotides: 14. The germline V gene has CDR1 DFQATT and CDR2 SNEGSKA (reference sequence). As DNA, the CDR3 is TGCAGTGCTAGAGATGGCGCTAGCGGCACAGTGGTCGGGGAGCTGTTTTTT. It codes for CSARDGASGTVVGELFF.

This clonotype was counted many times. One junction end does not reproduce the germline sequence, and a read error may be involved. The chain uses TRBV3-1 and TRBJ2-3; D remains unclear. CDR3 length: 14 amino acids. Per the germline V gene, CDR1 is LGHDT and CDR2 is YNNKEL (reference sequence). The CDR3 loop reads CASSQDLATDTQYF. CDR3 nucleotides: TGCGCCAGCAGCCAAGATTTGGCCACAGATACGCAGTATTTT.

This sequence joins TRBV7-9 and TRBJ2-7, with unresolved D. The CDR3 covers 15 residues. V was trimmed by 5 bases and J by 2 bases, leaving 16 bases between them. The germline gives CDR1 SEHNR, CDR2 FQNEAQ (reference sequence). CDR3 coding DNA: TGTGCCAGCAGCCCCGAGCCCCGTAGACCCTACGAGCAGTACTTC. This codes for CASSPEPRRPYEQYF.

This clonotype was seen a single time. The rearrangement uses TRBV15 and TRBJ2-7; maybe TRBD2 (6 bases). Trimming removed 0 bases from V and 5 bases from J, with 11 bases in between. This CDR3 is 14 amino acids long. The germline V gene has CDR1 LNHNV and CDR2 YYDKDF (reference sequence). For the CDR3, the DNA is TGTGCCACCAGCAGAGATGGGGGGTGCCACGAGCAGTACTTC. Translation: CATSRDGGCHEQYF.

This clonotype was counted a few times. This chain joins TRBV7-2 and TRBJ1-2; maybe TRBD1 (5 bases). Trimming left V 2 bases short and J 1 base short, with 11 bases between. The CDR3 covers 15 residues. Germline CDR1 reads SGHTA; CDR2 reads FQGNSA. The CDR3 DNA reads TGTGCCAGCAGCTTACCAGCAGGGTTTAACTATGGCTACACCTTC. Protein product: CASSLPAGFNYGYTF. Combining the CDR3 with reference TRBV7-2 and TRBJ1-2 gives the whole variable domain GAGVSQSPSNKVTEKGKDVELRCDPISGHTALYWYRQSLGQGLEFLIYFQGNSAPDKSGLPSDRFSAERTGGSVSTLTIQRTQQEDSAVYLCASSLPAGFNYGYTFGSGTRLTVV.

The rearrangement links TRBV27 to TRBJ2-1; tentative D call: TRBD1 (6 bases). Germline CDR1 reads MNHEY; CDR2 reads SMNVEV (reference sequence). The CDR3 spans 15 residues. V was clipped by 6 bases and J by 8 bases, with 20 bases between them. The CDR3 spells CASRLGTQTVHEQFF. CDR3 DNA: TGTGCCAGCAGACTCGGGACACAGACCGTCCATGAGCAGTTCTTC.

There are a few counts of this clonotype. The chain has TRBV20-1 and TRBJ2-5; 9 positions agree with TRBD2. The J segment lost 6 bases and the V segment lost 5 bases, leaving 7 bases of the junction unmatched. CDR1 is DFQATT, CDR2 SNEGSKA, per germline (reference sequence). The length of the CDR3 is 13 residues. Here the CDR3 DNA reads TGCAGTGCTCCGCGGGGGGGCCATCAGACCCAGTACTTC. It codes for CSAPRGGHQTQYF.

This clonotype was observed a handful of times. The V and J genes are TRBV28 and TRBJ2-7, with D possibly matching TRBD2 (6 bases). The V end was cut by 4 bases, the J end by 7 bases, with 20 bases between. Germline-derived CDR1 and CDR2 are MDHEN and SYDVKM. The length of the CDR3 is 15 residues. CDR3 nucleotides: TGTGCCAGCAGTTCTAGCGCCGGGACCTTATGGGAGCAGTACTTC. The encoded protein is CASSSSAGTLWEQYF.

This clonotype appeared a single time. This rearrangement joins TRBV20-1 to TRBJ2-1, with D possibly called TRBD1 or TRBD2 (5 bases each). Trimming removed 6 bases at V and 0 bases at J, with 12 bases between. CDR1 is DFQATT and CDR2 is SNEGSKA in the germline V gene (reference sequence). This CDR3 has 14 residues. The CDR3 protein is CSAGEHSSYNEQFF. CDR3 nucleotide sequence: TGCAGTGCAGGGGAGCACAGCTCCTACAATGAGCAGTTCTTC.

This clonotype has more than one count but fewer than ten. The V call is TRBV4-1, the J call TRBJ1-2; D is unclear. This CDR3 has 17 amino acids. Trimming took off 0 bases at V and 4 bases at J, with 18 bases between the two ends. CDR1 MGHRA and CDR2 YSYEKL come from the germline V gene. Here the CDR3 reads CASSQEDVGHGGYGYTF. Written as DNA, the CDR3 is TGCGCCAGCAGCCAAGAGGACGTCGGGCACGGCGGCTATGGCTACACCTTC.

The sample holds one count of this clonotype. A read error is likely, as this CDR3 ends without the conserved phenylalanine or tryptophan. The CDR3 spells CACSARGALSSYNEQFL. CDR3 nucleotides: TGTGCCTGCAGTGCCCGGGGGGCTCTGAGCTCCTACAATGAGCAGTTCTTA. The chain carries TRBV12-3 or TRBV12-4 and TRBJ2-1, with a tentative D call TRBD2 (7 bases). CDR3 length equals 17 residues.

The chain is built from TRBV27 and TRBJ2-1; unclear D gene. Trimming removed 2 bases from V and 7 bases from J, with 9 bases in between. CDR3 length equals 13 residues. Looked up from germline, CDR1 is MNHEY and CDR2 is SMNVEV (reference sequence). DNA of the CDR3: TGTGCCAGCAGTTTACAAATGGGGAATGAGCAGTTCTTC. This codes for CASSLQMGNEQFF.

In regard to this clonotype: One end of the junction varies from germline; a read error may be responsible. The rearrangement joins TRBV12-3 or TRBV12-4 to TRBJ2-7; D may be TRBD1 (6 bases). This CDR3 has 13 residues. The chain's CDR3 is CVSQKQGSYEQYF. The CDR3 DNA follows: TGTGTCAGCCAAAAACAGGGTTCCTACGAGCAGTACTTC.

The chain employs TRBV11-3 and TRBJ2-3; 8 bases fit TRBD2. The V and J ends lost 0 bases and 3 bases, in that order; junction bases with no gene match: 5. This CDR3 has 16 amino acids. Germline loops: CDR1 SGHNT, CDR2 YENEEA. The CDR3 coding sequence is TGTGCCAGCAGCTTAGACGGGAGGGGAAGAACAGATACGCAGTATTTT. This encodes CASSLDGRGRTDTQYF.

This clonotype was seen a few times. The rearrangement uses TRBV3-1 and TRBJ2-5, with TRBD2 matching 7 bases. Germline assignment: CDR1 LGHDT and CDR2 YNNKEL (reference sequence). The V segment lost 0 bases and the J segment 1 base; nucleotides outside the gene matches: 8. The CDR3 loop spans 17 amino acids. For the CDR3, the DNA is TGTGCCAGCAGCCAAGATGTCTTGCGGGGGTTCCAAGAGACCCAGTACTTC. It codes for CASSQDVLRGFQETQYF.

This clonotype was observed a handful of times. The J gene is TRBJ2-3, the V gene TRBV10-3; 10 bases match TRBD1. CDR3 length equals 17 residues. The junction had 9 bases not matched to a gene; V was cut back by 5 bases and J by 1 base. From germline, CDR1 is ENHRY and CDR2 SYGVKD. CDR3 DNA sequence: TGTGCCATCAGTACCTTTTTTGGGACAGGGGGCACAGATACGCAGTATTTT. Its translation is CAISTFFGTGGTDTQYF.

The rearrangement joins TRBV4-1 to TRBJ1-4; D is unresolved. CDR3 length equals 16 residues. Trimming cost V 5 bases and J 0 bases, with 13 bases left between them. Germline V gene sequence: CDR1 MGHRA, CDR2 YSYEKL. In DNA form, the CDR3 reads TGCGCCAGCAGCAAACCAAGGTCTACAACTAATGAAAAACTGTTTTTT. It codes for CASSKPRSTTNEKLFF.

This clonotype was picked up a small number of times. The chain uses TRBV6-1 and TRBJ2-2; 8 nucleotides align to TRBD1. Germline V gene sequence: CDR1 MNHNS, CDR2 SASEGT. The V gene end was trimmed by 5 bases and the J gene end by 5 bases; junction bases not matched to a gene: 4. This CDR3 has 14 amino acids. CDR3 sequence reads: CASSTRTGTGELFF. CDR3 bases: TGTGCCAGCAGTACTCGGACAGGGACCGGGGAGCTGTTTTTT.

This chain joins TRBV7-9 and TRBJ2-3; D is ambiguous. CDR1 and CDR2 from the germline V gene are SEHNR and FQNEAQ (reference sequence). The CDR3 is 15 amino acids. V gave up 5 bases and J gave up 4 bases, with 16 bases separating them. The CDR3 DNA sequence: TGTGCCAGCAGCGACTTTCGTGTTTTGGCAGATACGCAGTATTTT. Translating gives CASSDFRVLADTQYF.

CDR3 nucleotide sequence: TGTGCCGGCAAGTCCGCGGGATTATACGAGCAGTACTTC. Protein product: CAGKSAGLYEQYF. J is TRBJ2-7 and V is TRBV27, with a possible D match to TRBD2 (6 bases). This CDR3 contains 13 residues. Germline V gene data show CDR1 as MNHEY and CDR2 as SMNVEV (reference sequence). V was pared by 11 bases and J by 4 bases, with 18 bases between.

The gene calls are TRBV15 and TRBJ2-6; TRBD2 matches 12 bases. V shed 3 bases and J 0 bases; nucleotides not matched to a gene: 15. The CDR3 length is 22 residues. The germline gives CDR1 LNHNV, CDR2 YYDKDF (reference sequence). CDR3 sequence: CATSRTPKVGLAGTSGANVLTF. In DNA, the CDR3 is TGTGCCACCAGCAGGACACCCAAGGTCGGACTAGCGGGGACCTCTGGGGCCAACGTCCTGACTTTC.

This clonotype was observed a few times. The chain couples TRBV27 to TRBJ2-5, with unresolved D. V lost 3 bases and J lost 5, with 10 bases in between. Germline V CDR1 and CDR2: MNHEY, SMNVEV (reference sequence). This CDR3 region has 13 residues. CDR3 DNA sequence: TGTGCCAGCAGTTTGTGGGCTCGGGAGACCCAGTACTTC. Amino acid sequence: CASSLWARETQYF.

This clonotype showed up many times. The chain is built from TRBV20-1 and TRBJ2-7, with 9 bases fitting TRBD1. V dropped 6 bases and J dropped 0; count of bases not matched to a gene: 6. Germline CDR1 DFQATT, CDR2 SNEGSKA (reference sequence). The CDR3 contains 14 residues. The CDR3 DNA follows: TGCAGTGCAAGGGACAGGGCGAGCTCCTACGAGCAGTACTTC. Its translation is CSARDRASSYEQYF.

This clonotype was seen more than once but under ten times. The rearrangement uses TRBV13 and TRBJ2-7; TRBD2 agrees at 8 bases. Germline CDR1 and CDR2: PRHDT and FYEKMQ (reference sequence). Trimming took 4 bases from V and 5 from J; bases not matched to a gene: 13. The CDR3 is made up of 16 amino acids. The CDR3 nucleotides are TGTGCCAGCAGCTCCCCGGCTCGGGAGGGCGACGACGAGCAGTACTTC. It translates to CASSSPAREGDDEQYF. Full variable domain (rest looked up from reference TRBV13 and TRBJ2-7): AAGVIQSPRHLIKEKRETATLKCYPIPRHDTVYWYQQGPGQDPQFLISFYEKMQSDKGSIPDRFSAQQFSDYHSELNMSSLELGDSALYFCASSSPAREGDDEQYFGPGTRLTVT.

There are a few counts of this clonotype. CDR3 nucleotide sequence: TGTGCCAGCGGTAGAGCGGGACGGGGCAACAATGAGCAGTTCTTC. Its translation is CASGRAGRGNNEQFF. The V and J genes are TRBV27 and TRBJ2-1; 7 nucleotides line up with TRBD2. The J segment lost 5 bases and the V segment lost 8 bases, leaving 12 bases of the junction unmatched. Germline loops: CDR1 MNHEY, CDR2 SMNVEV (reference sequence). CDR3 length: 15 residues.

The gene calls are TRBV28 and TRBJ2-5; D is undetermined. Germline loops: CDR1 MDHEN, CDR2 SYDVKM. Trimming pared 3 bases from V and 2 bases from J, leaving 10 bases between. This CDR3 has 14 residues. DNA of the CDR3: TGTGCCAGCAGTTTTTGGGGAAATCAAGAGACCCAGTACTTC. This encodes CASSFWGNQETQYF.

V usage is TRBV3-1 and J usage is TRBJ2-1, with 12 bases fitting TRBD2. With V trimmed by 1 base and J by 9 bases, 10 bases remained unmatched. The CDR3 consists of 17 residues. The germline gives CDR1 LGHDT, CDR2 YNNKEL (reference sequence). In DNA form, the CDR3 reads TGTGCCAGCAGCCAAGGAATCCCTAGCGGGAGGGTCGGTGAGCAGTTCTTC. Its translation is CASSQGIPSGRVGEQFF.